This is a list of T cell receptor beta chains from one sample in a study of glioma-infiltrating T cells after dendritic cell vaccination. The method was immunoSEQ multiplex PCR; TCRdb's version includes in-frame clones alone and lacks a portion of them. The data contain 90,000 to 100,000 clones, 79% of them seen just once; the ten biggest clones take up over 5%. Sequences were derived from blood, sampled before dendritic cell vaccination. The receptors originated from a human donor with glioblastoma. Both conserved end residues are part of each CDR3.

cdr3_length v_call cdr3_aa
16 TRBV6-1 CASSERLAGGSDTQYF
16 TRBV5-1 CASSQTSEAESDTQYF
14 TRBV27 CASSSGGTYNEQFF
14 TRBV18 CASSRSGSVKTQYF
15 TRBV27 CASSTLDRVITEAFF
14 TRBV7-9 CASSFRDMNTEAFF
15 TRBV5-4 CASSTRDRVTDTQYF
15 TRBV7-2 CASRLSGGPQYEQYF
20 TRBV4-1 CASSQGAPAGGGPNTGELFF
15 TRBV7-9 CASSRFGTSGAEQYF
18 TRBV21-1 CASRGLAGGPPITDTQYF
16 TRBV18 CASSPMFESSYNEQFF
14 TRBV28 CASSLRIPNTEAFF
15 TRBV9 CASSVDLTTTDTQYF
14 TRBV30 CAGTGRGATDTQYF
13 TRBV6-1 CATRQVLNSPLHF
14 TRBV5-1 CASSRTSNQETQYF
14 TRBV5-1 CASSRADRGHRAFF
15 TRBV30 CAWSVKGAVSYGYTF
18 TRBV19 CASSPLGSRGTAGNTIYF
16 TRBV15 CATTPRVTGRSTEAFF
13 TRBV6-5 CASSPGMEQPQHF
16 TRBV27 CASSSWTGADQETQYF
15 TRBV4-1 CASSQDRLARNEQFF
17 TRBV5-1 CASSPQTGGPSNYEQYF
13 TRBV2 CASIRDRDYEQYF
15 TRBV7-9 CASSFTGTGVNEQFF
16 TRBV10-3 CAISASGTRAKNEQFF
16 TRBV19 CASRAWGAGENQPQHF
14 TRBV19 CASRQGTNTGELFF
13 TRBV10-3 CAIPGTGLYGYTF